One and the same sample provided the 13 T cell receptor beta chains below, sequenced in a study of blood T cell repertoires in COVID-19. Repertoires were generated with immunoSEQ multiplex PCR, while TCRdb's copy carries only in-frame clones and drops some. The data contain more than 120,000 clones, 80% to 90% of them singletons. Sequencing was carried out using peripheral blood. The receptors were sampled from a man aged 50 to 59 who had recovered from COVID-19.

V is TRBV7-9 and J is TRBJ2-3; 8 bases are shared with TRBD1. The CDR3 spans 14 residues. With 10 bases clipped from V and 0 bases from J, the junction kept 6 bases outside the gene matches. The germline CDR1 and CDR2 sequences are SEHNR and FQNEAQ (reference sequence). The CDR3 protein is CATTGGTSTDTQYF. For the CDR3, the DNA is TGTGCCACTACAGGGGGGACCAGCACAGATACGCAGTATTTT.

The V call is TRBV4-3, the J call TRBJ2-3; D may be TRBD2 (7 bases). The ends were cut back, 0 bases at V and 0 bases at J, with 22 bases in the middle. CDR1 and CDR2 (germline): LGHNA, YSLEER. The CDR3 covers 20 residues. The CDR3 DNA reads as TGCGCCAGCAGCCAAGATTGGGGGGCAGGGCTAGCGGCCAGCACAGATACGCAGTATTTT. It codes for CASSQDWGAGLAASTDTQYF.

This chain connects TRBV4-1 to TRBJ1-4; no firm D call. The V end lost 5 bases, the J end lost 0 bases, and 10 bases lay between the germline ends. The CDR3 extends over 15 amino acids. The germline gives CDR1 MGHRA, CDR2 YSYEKL. This CDR3 is CASSSGATTNEKLFF. DNA of the CDR3: TGCGCCAGCAGCTCCGGAGCCACAACTAATGAAAAACTGTTTTTT.

This clone was found once. This chain links TRBV6-2 or TRBV6-3 with TRBJ2-7; 12 bases match TRBD2. The CDR3 sequence is 15 residues long. Per germline, CDR1 MNHEY and CDR2 SVGEGT. After removal of 5 bases from V and 5 bases from J, the junction contained 7 bases not matched to a gene. The CDR3 DNA is TGTGCCAGCAGTCCAAGACTAGCGGGGGTCAACGAGCAGTACTTC. This gives the protein CASSPRLAGVNEQYF.

This chain uses TRBV29-1 with TRBJ1-2, with 8 bases identical to TRBD1. Losses at the gene ends were 4 bases for V and 5 bases for J; bases not matched to a gene: 0. Germline CDR1 SQVTM, CDR2 ANQGSEA. This CDR3 has 11 amino acids. This CDR3 is CSVGTGYGYTF. The CDR3 coding sequence is TGCAGCGTTGGGACAGGGTATGGCTACACCTTC.

V is TRBV20-1 and J is TRBJ1-2; TRBD1 agrees at 10 bases. The junction had 8 bases not matched to a gene; V was cut back by 3 bases and J by 7 bases. The CDR3 has 14 residues. The germline V gene has CDR1 DFQATT and CDR2 SNEGSKA (reference sequence). CDR3 loop: CSASARDRGLGYTF. The CDR3 nucleotides read TGCAGTGCTAGTGCCAGGGACAGGGGTCTTGGCTACACCTTC.

The genes are TRBV7-8 and TRBJ1-6; 9 bases match TRBD1. The V segment lost 5 bases and the J segment 0 bases; nucleotides outside the gene matches: 17. The CDR3 runs to 21 residues. The V gene's germline CDR1 is SGHVS and CDR2 FQNEAQ. As DNA, the CDR3 is TGTGCCAGCAGCATTCCCCTGGACAGGGGAATTCGGAGCTCCTATAATTCACCCCTCCACTTT. Translation gives CASSIPLDRGIRSSYNSPLHF.

The chain employs TRBV4-1 and TRBJ1-3; 9 nucleotides agree with TRBD1. J gave up 0 bases and V 2 bases, and 8 bases lay outside the gene matches. The CDR3 sequence is 18 residues long. Germline CDR1 reads MGHRA; CDR2 reads YSYEKL. CDR3 protein: CASSQFTGGPFSGNTIYF. The CDR3 nucleotides are TGCGCCAGCAGCCAATTCACAGGGGGCCCTTTCTCTGGAAACACCATATATTTT.

The rearrangement uses TRBV2 and TRBJ2-1; 7 positions match TRBD2. V lost 0 bases to trimming and J lost 4 bases; unmatched junction nucleotides: 6. There are 16 residues in the CDR3. Germline loops: CDR1 SNHLY, CDR2 FYNNEI. CDR3 DNA: TGTGCCAGCAGTGAAGCCAGCGGGGCGCGTTACAATGAGCAGTTCTTC. Protein: CASSEASGARYNEQFF.

The genes are TRBV7-9 and TRBJ1-1; D possibly corresponds to TRBD1 (6 bases). V dropped 5 bases and J dropped 3 bases, with 13 bases sitting between them. The length of the CDR3 is 14 residues. Germline CDR1 and CDR2: SEHNR and FQNEAQ (reference sequence). This chain's CDR3 is CASSLVAGDTEAFF. The CDR3, as DNA: TGTGCCAGCAGCCTAGTGGCAGGGGACACTGAAGCTTTCTTT.

The chain links TRBV5-6 to TRBJ2-7; TRBD2 agrees at 7 bases. This CDR3 has 16 residues. Germline lookup yields CDR1 SGHDT and CDR2 YYEEEE. The junction had 10 bases not matched to a gene; V was cut back by 3 bases and J by 1 base. CDR3 amino acids: CASSSRRRGISYEQYF. The CDR3 DNA reads as TGTGCCAGCAGCTCCCGGCGGCGGGGGATTTCCTACGAGCAGTACTTC.

J is TRBJ1-2 and V is TRBV6-6; TRBD1 agrees at 9 bases. CDR1 is MNHNY, CDR2 SVGAGI, per germline (reference sequence). V was pared by 8 bases and J by 5 bases, with 15 bases of the junction left unmatched. CDR3 length equals 16 residues. CDR3 loop: CASGRGSDRGDYGYTF. The CDR3 region has the DNA TGTGCCAGCGGTAGGGGATCGGACAGGGGAGATTATGGCTACACCTTC.

The chain has TRBV5-6 and TRBJ2-7; 7 nucleotides match TRBD1. J lost 1 base, V lost 4 bases, and 17 bases had no gene match. The germline gives CDR1 SGHDT, CDR2 YYEEEE. The CDR3 is made up of 18 amino acids. The CDR3 is CASSRLGLSATGSYEQYF. The CDR3 nucleotides read TGTGCCAGCAGCCGTTTAGGGCTTTCGGCGACAGGGTCCTACGAGCAGTACTTC.